This T cell receptor (beta chain) emerged from a study of blood T cells in healthy people across ages. The use of a sample-barcoded 5' primer and a J-beta primer mix characterized a second PCR of roughly 7 to 11 cycles. From the 5' RACE reads, TCRdb called clonotypes with MiXCR, one entry per CDR3 protein. The sample shows fewer than 2,000,000 distinct CDR3 sequences, around 36% of them seen only once. The germline V gene encodes CDR1 SQVTM and CDR2 ANQGSEA. This CDR3 has 16 residues. With 4 bases clipped from V and 8 bases from J, the junction kept 12 bases outside the gene matches. Sequencing was performed on blood. This receptor was obtained from a woman in her 30s in good health. The chain joins TRBV29-1 to TRBJ2-1; 12 bases line up with TRBD2. CDR3 DNA sequence: TGCAGCGTTGGCTTAGCTAGCGGGAGGGCCGGGGATGAGCAGTTCTTC. It is translated as CSVGLASGRAGDEQFF.